This TCR beta chain was captured in a study of T-cell reconstitution after alpha-beta-depleted transplantation in children. Study-wide points: By about two months after transplant, alpha-beta T cells reportedly arose from several hundred graft clones that had expanded. The origin of high day-60 TCRbeta diversity in some patients lay in surviving recipient T cells and thymic progenitors. T-cell numbers and diversity, one year after transplant, stemmed largely from T cells that were newly produced.

This clonotype appeared many times. Its antigen is not known. Preparation of the TCRbeta library was carried out with unique molecular identifiers. Each CDR3 protein gets one entry after TCRdb re-called the PCR reads with MiXCR. The data hold about 640,000 distinct CDR3 sequences, with approximately 12% observed a single time. Germline V gives CDR1 SGHRS, CDR2 YFSETQ. The CDR3 is 14 amino acids. V was pared by 0 bases and J by 10 bases, with 14 bases between. V and J are TRBV5-1 and TRBJ2-1, with D possibly matching TRBD2 (6 bases). Sample: PBMCs, mostly from graft donor cells, taken 360 days after TCRalphabeta/CD19-depleted stem cell transplant. The TCR was taken from a male patient under 18 who had a stem cell transplant for acute myeloid leukemia, so the T cells may come from the graft donor. The CDR3, as DNA: TGCGCCAGCAGCTTGGTTGCGGGACCTAACGAGCAGTTCTTC. As protein: CASSLVAGPNEQFF.